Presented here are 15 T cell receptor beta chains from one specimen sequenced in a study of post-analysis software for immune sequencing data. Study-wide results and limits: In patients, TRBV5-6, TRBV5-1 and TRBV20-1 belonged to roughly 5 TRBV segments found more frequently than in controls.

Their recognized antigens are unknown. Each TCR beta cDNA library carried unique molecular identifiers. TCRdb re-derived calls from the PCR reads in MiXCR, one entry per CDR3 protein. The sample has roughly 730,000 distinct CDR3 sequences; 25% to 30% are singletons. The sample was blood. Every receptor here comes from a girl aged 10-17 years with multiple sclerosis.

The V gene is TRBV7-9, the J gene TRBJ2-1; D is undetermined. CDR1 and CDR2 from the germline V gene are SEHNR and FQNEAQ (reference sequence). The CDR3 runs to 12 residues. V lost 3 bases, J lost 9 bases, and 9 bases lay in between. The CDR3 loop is CASSFSDPEQFF. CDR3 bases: TGTGCCAGCAGCTTCTCCGACCCTGAGCAGTTCTTC. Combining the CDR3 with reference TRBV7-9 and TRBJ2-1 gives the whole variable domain DTGVSQNPRHKITKRGQNVTFRCDPISEHNRLYWYRQTLGQGPEFLTYFQNEAQLEKSRLLSDRFSAERPKGSFSTLEIQRTEQGDSAMYLCASSFSDPEQFFGPGTRLTVL.

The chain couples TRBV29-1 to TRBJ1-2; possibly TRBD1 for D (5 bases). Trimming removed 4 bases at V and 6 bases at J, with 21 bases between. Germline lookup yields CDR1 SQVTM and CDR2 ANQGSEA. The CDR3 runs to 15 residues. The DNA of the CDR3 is TGCAGCGTTGTTGAGTTCGGGGGTGGAGTCGATGGCTACACCTTC. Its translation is CSVVEFGGGVDGYTF.

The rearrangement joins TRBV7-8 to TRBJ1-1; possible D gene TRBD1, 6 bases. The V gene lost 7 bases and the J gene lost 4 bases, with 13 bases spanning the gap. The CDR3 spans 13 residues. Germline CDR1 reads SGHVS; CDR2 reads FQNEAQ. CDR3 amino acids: CASKKTGRTEAFF. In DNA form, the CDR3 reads TGTGCCAGCAAAAAAACAGGGCGCACTGAAGCTTTCTTT. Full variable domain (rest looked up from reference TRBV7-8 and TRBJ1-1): GAGVSQSPRYKVAKRGQDVALRCDPISGHVSLFWYQQALGQGPEFLTYFQNEAQLDKSGLPSDRFFAERPEGSVSTLKIQRTQQEDSAVYLCASKKTGRTEAFFGQGTRLTVV.

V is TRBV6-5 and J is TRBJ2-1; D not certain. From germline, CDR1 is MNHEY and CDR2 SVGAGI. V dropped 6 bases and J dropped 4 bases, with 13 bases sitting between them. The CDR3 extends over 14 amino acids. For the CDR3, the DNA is TGTGCCAGCAGGAAAGACGGTTCTTACAATGAGCAGTTCTTC. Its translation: CASRKDGSYNEQFF.

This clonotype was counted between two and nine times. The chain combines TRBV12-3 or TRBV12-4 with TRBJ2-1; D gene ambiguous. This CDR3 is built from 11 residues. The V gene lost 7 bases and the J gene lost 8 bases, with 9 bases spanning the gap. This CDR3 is CASTHRHEQFF. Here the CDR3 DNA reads TGTGCCAGCACCCATCGTCATGAGCAGTTCTTC.

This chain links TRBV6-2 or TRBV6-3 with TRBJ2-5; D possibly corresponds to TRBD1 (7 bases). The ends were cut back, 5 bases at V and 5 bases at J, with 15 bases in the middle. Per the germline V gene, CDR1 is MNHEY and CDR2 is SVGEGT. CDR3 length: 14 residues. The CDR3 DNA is TGTGCCAGCAGTCGACAGGGAGCGGGCGAGACCCAGTACTTC. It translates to CASSRQGAGETQYF.

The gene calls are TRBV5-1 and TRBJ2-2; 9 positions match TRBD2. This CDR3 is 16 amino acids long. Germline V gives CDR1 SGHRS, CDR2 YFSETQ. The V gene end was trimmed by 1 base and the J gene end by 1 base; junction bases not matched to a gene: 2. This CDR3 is CASSLRLAENTGELFF. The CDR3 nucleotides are TGCGCCAGCAGCTTGCGACTAGCGGAGAACACCGGGGAGCTGTTTTTT. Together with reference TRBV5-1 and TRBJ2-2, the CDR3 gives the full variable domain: KAGVTQTPRYLIKTRGQQVTLSCSPISGHRSVSWYQQTPGQGLQFLFEYFSETQRNKGNFPGRFSGRQFSNSRSEMNVSTLELGDSALYLCASSLRLAENTGELFFGEGSRLTVL.

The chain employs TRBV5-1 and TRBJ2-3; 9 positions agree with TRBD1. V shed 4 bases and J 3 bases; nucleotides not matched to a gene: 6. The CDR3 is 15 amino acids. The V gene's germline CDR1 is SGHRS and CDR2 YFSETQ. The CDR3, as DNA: TGCGCCAGCAGCCGAGGGACAGGGATAACAGATACGCAGTATTTT. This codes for CASSRGTGITDTQYF.

The CDR3 sequence: CASTPGTTYNEQFF. The CDR3 DNA follows: TGTGCCAGCACACCAGGGACAACGTACAATGAGCAGTTCTTC. The chain employs TRBV28 and TRBJ2-1, with D possibly matching TRBD1 (6 bases). The length of the CDR3 is 14 residues. Trimming pared 7 bases from V and 4 bases from J, leaving 14 bases between. Germline V gives CDR1 MDHEN, CDR2 SYDVKM.

CDR3 loop: CASSFGQGMYEQYF. Written as DNA, the CDR3 is TGTGCCAGCAGCTTCGGGCAGGGAATGTACGAGCAGTACTTC. The V and J genes are TRBV11-2 and TRBJ2-7; TRBD1 is a possible D gene (5 bases). Between the trimmed V and J ends, which lost 3 bases and 4 bases, there was a span of 13 bases. Per the germline V gene, CDR1 is SGHAT and CDR2 is FQNNGV. The CDR3 is 14 residues long.

The CDR3 sequence: CASSQNRVSAEAFF. The CDR3 DNA follows: TGTGCCAGCAGCCAAAACAGGGTTTCGGCTGAAGCTTTCTTT. The chain couples TRBV3-1 to TRBJ1-1; perhaps TRBD1 as D (6 bases). This CDR3 has 14 residues. Germline values: CDR1 LGHDT, CDR2 YNNKEL (reference sequence). The germline V and J ends were trimmed by 2 bases and 6 bases, with 13 bases remaining between them.

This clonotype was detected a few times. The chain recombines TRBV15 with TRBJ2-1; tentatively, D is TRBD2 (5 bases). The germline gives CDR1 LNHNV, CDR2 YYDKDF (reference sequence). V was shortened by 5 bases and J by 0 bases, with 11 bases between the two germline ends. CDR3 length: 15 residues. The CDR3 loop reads CATSLRLASYNEQFF. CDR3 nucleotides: TGTGCCACCAGCCTTAGGCTAGCCTCCTACAATGAGCAGTTCTTC.

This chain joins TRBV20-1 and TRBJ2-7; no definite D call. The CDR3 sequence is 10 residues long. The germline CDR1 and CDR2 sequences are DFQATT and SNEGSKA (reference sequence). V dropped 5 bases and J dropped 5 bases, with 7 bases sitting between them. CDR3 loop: CSAAPHEQYF. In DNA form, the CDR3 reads TGCAGTGCTGCCCCCCACGAGCAGTACTTC.

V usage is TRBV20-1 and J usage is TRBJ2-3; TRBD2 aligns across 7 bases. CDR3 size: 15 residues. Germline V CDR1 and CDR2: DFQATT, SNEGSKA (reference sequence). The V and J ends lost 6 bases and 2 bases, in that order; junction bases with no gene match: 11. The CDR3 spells CSAGTSAGHTDTQYF. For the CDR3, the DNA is TGCAGTGCGGGTACTAGCGCGGGGCACACAGATACGCAGTATTTT.

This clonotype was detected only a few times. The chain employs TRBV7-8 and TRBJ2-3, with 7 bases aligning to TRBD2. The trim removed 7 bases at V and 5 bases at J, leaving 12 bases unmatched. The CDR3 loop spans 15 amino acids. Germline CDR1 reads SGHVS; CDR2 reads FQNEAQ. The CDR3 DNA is TGTGCCAGCATCCTTGGGAGGGTTCGAAGAGATACGCAGTATTTT. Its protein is CASILGRVRRDTQYF.